A selection of T cell receptor beta chains follows, all from one sample in a study of blood T cell repertoires in COVID-19. Produced via immunoSEQ multiplex PCR; TCRdb's table is partial and in-frame only. This sample has about 150,000 clones, with around 80% found just once. The sample comprised peripheral blood. These receptors all stem from a woman in her fifties or sixties with acute or convalescent COVID-19. Each CDR3 is given with its conserved first and last residue. D genes are given only for firm matches. Not every row has a clone size; where given, it reads once, few, many or a size class.

TRBJ2-5,.,TRBV3-1/TRBV3-2,once,TGTGCCAGCAGCCGTCGACAGCCCGGGCGTGGGCAAGAGACCCAGTACTTC,CASSRRQPGRGQETQYF
TRBJ1-1,TRBD1,TRBV6-5,.,TGTGCCAGCAGCTCACAGGGGACAATGAACACTGAAGCTTTCTTT,CASSSQGTMNTEAFF
TRBJ1-4,.,TRBV9,.,TGTGCCAGCAGCCGACAGCCCAATGAAAAACTGTTTTTT,CASSRQPNEKLFF
TRBJ2-7,.,TRBV10-3,.,TGTGCCATCAGTGAGATGGCAGTCTACGAGCAGTACTTC,CAISEMAVYEQYF
TRBJ1-4,.,TRBV3-1/TRBV3-2,.,TGTGCCAGCAGCCAGTGGGGGGCAACTAATGAAAAACTGTTTTTT,CASSQWGATNEKLFF
TRBJ2-6,.,TRBV27,.,TGTGCCAGCAGTCGCCACAGGGTTAATGGGGCCAACGTCCTGACTTTC,CASSRHRVNGANVLTF
TRBJ1-2,TRBD1,TRBV6-1,.,TGTGCCAGCAGTGAAGGGGGGACAGGGGGAAATGGCTACACCTTC,CASSEGGTGGNGYTF
TRBJ2-5,.,TRBV3-1/TRBV3-2,.,TGTGCCAGCAGCCAAGATTTGGGTCCGGGGACCCAGTACTTC,CASSQDLGPGTQYF
TRBJ1-1,TRBD1,TRBV7-2,.,TGTGCCAGCAGCTTAGTTCAGGGGGCCCTCACTGAAGCTTTCTTT,CASSLVQGALTEAFF
TRBJ1-4,.,TRBV7-2,.,TGTGCCAGCAGAAAAGCCCCTAATGAAAAACTGTTTTTT,CASRKAPNEKLFF
TRBJ2-3,TRBD1,TRBV7-9,.,TGTGCCAGCAGCTCCGACCGGGGACAGGGCTCCTCAGATACGCAGTATTTT,CASSSDRGQGSSDTQYF
TRBJ1-2,.,TRBV7-5,.,TGTGCCAGAAGCGCCCCCGGGGGGGATGGGAACTATGGCTACACCTTC,CARSAPGGDGNYGYTF
TRBJ1-5,.,TRBV15,.,TGTGCCACCAGCAGAGATATCAATCAGCCCCAGCATTTT,CATSRDINQPQHF
TRBJ1-2,.,TRBV6-1,.,TGTGCCAGCAGTGACCAAGGGGCCGCGGGATCATCTGGCTACACCTTC,CASSDQGAAGSSGYTF
TRBJ1-5,.,TRBV5-1,.,TGCGCCAGCAGTGTGACGGGGGGACAGCCCCAGCATTTT,CASSVTGGQPQHF
TRBJ2-1,.,TRBV7-6,once,TGTGCCAGCAGCTCCGGACAGCCAGGGAATGAGCAGTTCTTC,CASSSGQPGNEQFF
TRBJ1-5,TRBD1,TRBV19,.,TGTGCCAGTACAGGGGGCCCTCAGCCCCAGCATTTT,CASTGGPQPQHF
TRBJ2-7,TRBD1,TRBV28,.,TGTGCCAGCATCGTAGACAGGGGCCCCTCCTACGAGCAGTACTTC,CASIVDRGPSYEQYF
TRBJ2-1,.,TRBV9,.,TGTGCCAGCAGCGTCGACGGGGGGCCGGCTATTCAGTTCTTC,CASSVDGGPAIQFF
TRBJ1-1,TRBD1,TRBV29-1,.,TGCAGCGTTGAAGATGGGACAGAGAACACTGAAGCTTTCTTT,CSVEDGTENTEAFF
TRBJ2-7,.,TRBV5-5,.,TGTGCCAGCACGAAAGCTGTTTCCTACGAGCAGTACTTC,CASTKAVSYEQYF
TRBJ1-6,.,TRBV7-2,.,TGTGCCAGCAGCCTCGACAGGCCCGAACTTTCACCCCTCCACTTT,CASSLDRPELSPLHF
TRBJ2-7,.,TRBV9,.,TGTGCCAGCAGCAGACAGGCCGAGGGCCTCTACGAGCAGTACTTC,CASSRQAEGLYEQYF
TRBJ1-1,.,TRBV7-2,.,TGTGCCAGCAGCTTAGGACAGGTGCACACTGAAGCTTTCTTT,CASSLGQVHTEAFF
TRBJ1-5,.,TRBV2,few,TGTGCCAGCAGAGCGGACGCGGCGGGGCCCCAGCATTTT,CASRADAAGPQHF
TRBJ1-1,TRBD1,TRBV10-1,.,TGCGCCAGCAGTGCGGGACAGGGGCGTTTGAACACTGAAGCTTTCTTT,CASSAGQGRLNTEAFF
TRBJ1-1,TRBD1,TRBV4-2,.,TGTGCCAGCAGCCAAGAGGGGGAGACAGGGGTAATGAACACTGAAGCTTTCTTT,CASSQEGETGVMNTEAFF
TRBJ1-6,.,TRBV6-6,.,TGTGCCAGCAGTCCCTTCGGGGGGGCCGCCTATAATTCACCCCTCCACTTT,CASSPFGGAAYNSPLHF
TRBJ2-3,TRBD2,TRBV10-2,.,TGCGCCAGCAGTGAGAATAAAATTAGCGGGGGCACAGATACGCAGTATTTT,CASSENKISGGTDTQYF
TRBJ2-1,TRBD2,TRBV19,.,TGTGCCAGTAGTCTAGCGGGGGACCCAAAGCAGTTCTTC,CASSLAGDPKQFF
TRBJ2-4,.,TRBV14,.,TGTGCCAGCAGCCAAGACGGCCGTCGAGGAAACATTCAGTACTTC,CASSQDGRRGNIQYF
TRBJ1-4,TRBD1,TRBV20-1,.,TGCAGTGCTAGTGGACAGGCCCTAGGACGGGAAAAACTGTTTTTT,CSASGQALGREKLFF
TRBJ1-5,.,TRBV30,.,TGTGCCTGGAACTCGGGGGGCTCGGGCAATCAGCCCCAGCATTTT,CAWNSGGSGNQPQHF
TRBJ2-3,.,TRBV6-5,.,TGTGCCAGCAGACGTACTAACCGCCCAGATACGCAGTATTTT,CASRRTNRPDTQYF
TRBJ1-4,.,TRBV6-5,.,TGTGCCAGCAGTCTGACACCGGGGGGGAATGAAAAACTGTTTTTT,CASSLTPGGNEKLFF
TRBJ2-2,.,TRBV6-5,.,TGTGCCAGCAGTTACTCGGAGGATTACAGCACCGGGGAGCTGTTTTTT,CASSYSEDYSTGELFF
TRBJ2-3,.,TRBV5-4,.,TGTGCCGGGGGCAGCTCTACGCAGTATTTT,CAGGSSTQYF
TRBJ1-5,TRBD1,TRBV19,.,TGTGCCAGTAGTGCAGGACAGGGGGCGTATCAGCCCCAGCATTTT,CASSAGQGAYQPQHF
TRBJ2-1,TRBD2,TRBV7-7,many,TGTGCTAGCAGCCAAACTAGCGGGGTATACAATGAGCAGTTCTTC,CASSQTSGVYNEQFF
TRBJ1-5,TRBD1,TRBV19,.,TGTGCCAGTAGCCCGGGACAGGGGGCAAAACAGCCCCAGCATTTT,CASSPGQGAKQPQHF
TRBJ2-1,.,TRBV5-1,.,TGCGCCAGCAGCTTGGCAGTCTACAATGAGCAGTTCTTC,CASSLAVYNEQFF
TRBJ2-3,.,TRBV10-3,once,TGTGCCATCAGGGGATTTAAAGGGGCTAGCACAGATACGCAGTATTTT,CAIRGFKGASTDTQYF
TRBJ1-2,TRBD1,TRBV30,once,TGTGCCTCAAACAGGGGGCTGTATGGCTACACCTTC,CASNRGLYGYTF
TRBJ1-6,TRBD1,TRBV4-1,.,TGCGCCAGTAAGCCGGGACAGGGGGAGGCGAGCTCCTATAATTCACCCCTCCACTTT,CASKPGQGEASSYNSPLHF
TRBJ1-2,TRBD1,TRBV6-5,.,TGTGCCAGCACCGACAGGGCCGATGGCTACACCTTC,CASTDRADGYTF
TRBJ2-7,TRBD2,TRBV7-9,.,TGTGCCAGCAGCTTTGTTCCGGGACTAGTCCCATCCGAGCAGTACTTC,CASSFVPGLVPSEQYF
TRBJ2-7,TRBD1,TRBV5-1,.,TGCGCCAGCAGCTTGGGAGGGGGCATAGGCCACGAGCAGTACTTC,CASSLGGGIGHEQYF
TRBJ2-1,TRBD2,TRBV10-3,.,TGTGCCACGAGCGCCAGCGGGGTTGATGAGCAGTTCTTC,CATSASGVDEQFF
TRBJ2-5,.,TRBV18,once,TGTGCCAGCTCCCAGAGACAGGGAGGAGAGACCCAGTACTTC,CASSQRQGGETQYF
TRBJ2-5,TRBD2,TRBV28,.,TGTGCCAGCAGTTTTTTGGCGGGGGGGCAAGAGACCCAGTACTTC,CASSFLAGGQETQYF
TRBJ2-2,.,TRBV19,.,TGTGCCAGTAGTATTCTGTCTAGTTATGGCGGGGAGCTGTTTTTT,CASSILSSYGGELFF
TRBJ2-3,TRBD1,TRBV5-4,.,TGTGCCAGCAGCTTCTGGACAGGGATGGACACAGATACGCAGTATTTT,CASSFWTGMDTDTQYF
TRBJ1-1,.,TRBV28,.,TGTGCCAGCAGTTTACGTTCGGCGGGGGCGGACACTGAAGCTTTCTTT,CASSLRSAGADTEAFF
TRBJ2-2,.,TRBV5-1,.,TGCGCCAGCAGCGCCCTCTCAGGGGTCGGCGGGGAGCTGTTTTTT,CASSALSGVGGELFF
TRBJ2-3,TRBD2,TRBV18,.,TGTGCCAGCTCACCCCCCGGGGGGAATACGCAGTATTTT,CASSPPGGNTQYF
TRBJ2-7,.,TRBV19,.,TGTGCCAGTAGTGCCTCCGCAGGGTTCCACGAGCAGTACTTC,CASSASAGFHEQYF
TRBJ2-3,.,TRBV15,once,TGTGCCACCAGCAGACGAGGCGGGGAGGCAGATACGCAGTATTTT,CATSRRGGEADTQYF
TRBJ2-7,TRBD1,TRBV6-5,few,TGTGCCAGCAGGGACAGGGTAGAGGAATACGAGCAGTACTTC,CASRDRVEEYEQYF